Reported below is one T cell receptor beta chain. The antigen is not known. This CDR3 comprises 15 residues. The germline V and J ends were trimmed by 0 bases and 5 bases, with 14 bases remaining between them. In germline, CDR1 is SGHRS, CDR2 YFSETQ. This specimen belongs to a study of T cells in localized non-small cell lung cancer. Profiling relied on immunoSEQ multiplex PCR, and the TCRdb table lists in-frame clones only, not all of them. The sample carries about 28,000 clones, roughly 90% recorded once. Overall study findings and caveats: Uninvolved adjacent lung showed the highest T cell clonality, exceeding tumor. Out of the top 100 tumor clones, a median roughly 50 were seen in adjacent lung.

The sample here was peripheral blood, taken before any cancer treatment. The gene calls are TRBV5-1 and TRBJ2-5; D is perhaps TRBD1 (5 bases). This receptor was taken from a female donor over 55 with stage I lung adenocarcinoma. The CDR3 is CASSLGYGAVETQYF. CDR3 bases: TGCGCCAGCAGCTTGGGGTATGGGGCAGTGGAGACCCAGTACTTC.